The TCR beta chain described here comes from a study of shared clonotypes between healthy human individuals. This table comes from immunoSEQ multiplex PCR, and its TCRdb copy is limited to in-frame clones, with some not included. Of 600,000 to 750,000 clones listed, 60% to 80% are singletons. The ends were cut back, 3 bases at V and 7 bases at J, with 19 bases in the middle. This CDR3 region has 16 residues. The V gene's germline CDR1 is SGHTA and CDR2 FQGNSA. Study-level findings and limits: In general, naive subsets displayed greater estimated richness than memory subsets did. Non-shared clonotypes displayed generation probabilities falling below those of clonotypes present in all four donors.

With respect to this clone: Its antigen remains unidentified.

The chain employs TRBV7-2 and TRBJ2-4; unclear D gene. The specimen was memory CD4+ T cells sorted from blood. Subset in this sample: CD45RA-negative fraction. This TCR was sampled from a woman in her 30s in good health. CDR3 coding DNA: TGTGCCAGCAGCTTGGTGTCGGTCGGCGGTAGGAACATTCAGTACTTC. It translates to CASSLVSVGGRNIQYF.